A single sample is the source of the 21 T cell receptor beta chains below, sequenced in a study of T cells in Graves' hyperthyroidism and ophthalmopathy (dated by TCRdb to the late 2010s). Library construction relied on multiplex PCR. TCRdb lists the instrument as Illumina HiSeq 2000. The TCR beta CDR3 regions were amplified from RNA transcripts. For the first round of RT-PCR on the TCR CDR3, the HTBI primer set was used together with the Qiagen OneStep RT-PCR kit. TCRdb's own reprocessing of the public reads used fastp at Q25 and MiXCR and kept productive beta chains. Each entry is one CDR3 protein sequence, shown with its most common DNA and genes. Counted in this sample were around 600,000 distinct CDR3 sequences; 12% to 15% of them appeared once. Roughly 7% of the sample rests with the top ten. Sequencing was performed on blood. These receptors originate from a woman between 18 and 29 years old with Graves' ophthalmopathy.

This clonotype has a count of ten or more. The chain carries TRBV3-1 and TRBJ1-4, with 8 bases fitting TRBD1. V lost 1 base and J lost 6; bases outside the gene matches: 4. This CDR3 contains 15 residues. Germline-derived CDR1 and CDR2 are LGHDT and YNNKEL (reference sequence). This chain's CDR3 is CASSQALTGDEKLFF. Written as DNA, the CDR3 is TGTGCCAGCAGCCAAGCCCTGACAGGGGATGAAAAACTGTTTTTT.

This clonotype was found a few times. V gene TRBV4-3 combines with J gene TRBJ2-2, with D perhaps being TRBD1 or TRBD2 (6 bases each). CDR3 length: 17 amino acids. The V and J ends lost 0 bases and 4 bases respectively, with 15 bases between them. CDR1 is LGHNA, CDR2 YSLEER, per germline. The CDR3 DNA reads as TGCGCCAGCAGCCAAGATTTGGGGGGCCTGGGCACCGGGGAGCTGTTTTTT. Protein sequence: CASSQDLGGLGTGELFF.

Ten or more counts support this clonotype. The chain carries TRBV20-1 and TRBJ2-5; TRBD1 matches 9 bases. The CDR3 is 12 amino acids. Unmatched junction bases numbered 4, after V lost 6 bases and J lost 5 bases. In germline, CDR1 is DFQATT, CDR2 SNEGSKA (reference sequence). The CDR3 here is CSAGTGRETQYF. CDR3 coding DNA: TGCAGTGCCGGGACAGGGAGGGAGACCCAGTACTTC.

This clonotype was counted only a few times. The chain carries TRBV30 and TRBJ1-5; D perhaps matches TRBD1 (6 bases). Germline CDR1 reads GTSNPN; CDR2 reads SVGIG (reference sequence). V was shortened by 2 bases and J by 4 bases, with 21 bases between the two germline ends. The CDR3 extends over 17 amino acids. As DNA, the CDR3 is TGTGCCTGGAGTCCCCCTAGGTGGGGGGGGGCGAATCAGCCCCAGCATTTT. This gives the protein CAWSPPRWGGANQPQHF.

The V gene is TRBV27, the J gene TRBJ2-1; D not resolved. The CDR3 is 12 residues long. The V gene lost 3 bases and the J gene lost 9 bases, with 9 bases spanning the gap. Germline V gene lookup returns CDR1 MNHEY and CDR2 SMNVEV (reference sequence). The CDR3 loop is CASSLSVGEQFF. The DNA of the CDR3 is TGTGCCAGCAGTTTGAGTGTGGGTGAGCAGTTCTTC.

At least ten counts were recorded for this clonotype. The chain combines TRBV20-1 with TRBJ2-1; possibly TRBD2 for D (5 bases). Germline V gene lookup returns CDR1 DFQATT and CDR2 SNEGSKA (reference sequence). V was clipped by 0 bases and J by 5 bases, with 14 bases between them. The CDR3 has 15 residues. CDR3 DNA sequence: TGCAGTGCTAGAGATCCAGCGGAGGTGGACAATGAGCAGTTCTTC. Its protein product is CSARDPAEVDNEQFF.

This clonotype was detected only once. The chain has TRBV19 and TRBJ2-2; 8 bases are shared with TRBD2. Per germline, CDR1 LNHDA and CDR2 SQIVND (reference sequence). V lost 7 bases and J lost 1; bases outside the gene matches: 8. The CDR3 loop spans 16 amino acids. CDR3 amino acids: CASTPSLAVNTGELFF. CDR3 coding DNA: TGTGCCAGTACGCCCTCACTAGCGGTGAACACCGGGGAGCTGTTTTTT.

This clonotype was seen at least ten times. The rearrangement joins TRBV7-2 to TRBJ2-1; the D is unclear. The CDR3 covers 16 residues. V gave up 5 bases and J gave up 6 bases, with 20 bases separating them. Germline values: CDR1 SGHTA, CDR2 FQGNSA. The CDR3, as DNA: TGTGCCAGCAGCCAAACCGCTATGGTGGTGACCAATGAGCAGTTCTTC. Translating it yields CASSQTAMVVTNEQFF. Variable domain in full (rest from reference TRBV7-2 and TRBJ2-1): GAGVSQSPSNKVTEKGKDVELRCDPISGHTALYWYRQSLGQGLEFLIYFQGNSAPDKSGLPSDRFSAERTGGSVSTLTIQRTQQEDSAVYLCASSQTAMVVTNEQFFGPGTRLTVL.

This clonotype showed up many times. The chain couples TRBV18 to TRBJ2-1; D is undetermined. The CDR3 loop spans 14 amino acids. V lost 6 bases to trimming and J lost 0 bases, with 9 bases between them. The V gene's germline CDR1 is KGHSH and CDR2 LQKENI. The CDR3 nucleotides read TGTGCCAGCTCCAACCAATCCTCCTACAATGAGCAGTTCTTC. This encodes CASSNQSSYNEQFF. The full variable domain, with the rest looked up from reference TRBV18 and TRBJ2-1, is NAGVMQNPRHLVRRRGQEARLRCSPMKGHSHVYWYRQLPEEGLKFMVYLQKENIIDESGMPKERFSAEFPKEGPSILRIQQVVRGDSAAYFCASSNQSSYNEQFFGPGTRLTVL.

This clonotype was detected many times. Because the CDR3's place on the DNA is in doubt, the DNA is left out and the CDR3 is given as listed by TCRdb. The chain joins TRBV30 to TRBJ2-5; the DNA was not used to check the table's D call, TRBD1. Per the germline V gene, CDR1 is GTSNPN and CDR2 is SVGIG (reference sequence). The CDR3 is 15 amino acids in total, end residues counted. CDR3 in amino acids: CAWSPPFGQGASRYF.

This clonotype was seen a few times. V is TRBV5-6 and J is TRBJ2-4; D not resolved. The V and J ends lost 0 bases and 7 bases respectively, with 11 bases between them. Per germline, CDR1 SGHDT and CDR2 YYEEEE. This CDR3 has 14 amino acids. CDR3 coding DNA: TGTGCCAGCAGCTTGGATGGGTTGGCGAACATTCAGTACTTC. It specifies CASSLDGLANIQYF.

This chain uses TRBV24-1 with TRBJ2-1; 16 positions match TRBD2. Per the germline V gene, CDR1 is KGHDR and CDR2 is SFDVKD. Unmatched junction bases numbered 11, after V lost 4 bases and J lost 3 bases. There are 20 residues in the CDR3. The CDR3 DNA reads TGTGCCACCAGTGACCAAGGGACTAGCGGGAGGGGGGGTGTCTACAATGAGCAGTTCTTC. It is translated as CATSDQGTSGRGGVYNEQFF.

This clonotype appeared many times. This chain links TRBV11-2 with TRBJ2-7; 8 bases are a match to TRBD1. CDR3 length equals 16 residues. J gave up 3 bases and V 1 base, and 8 bases lay outside the gene matches. The germline V gene has CDR1 SGHAT and CDR2 FQNNGV. DNA for the CDR3: TGTGCCAGCAGCTTAGGTTCCCAGGGGGCATTCTACGAGCAGTACTTC. Its protein is CASSLGSQGAFYEQYF. The full variable domain, completed using reference TRBV11-2 and TRBJ2-7, is EAGVAQSPRYKIIEKRQSVAFWCNPISGHATLYWYQQILGQGPKLLIQFQNNGVVDDSQLPKDRFSAERLKGVDSTLKIQPAKLEDSAVYLCASSLGSQGAFYEQYFGPGTRLTVT.

This clonotype was seen repeatedly, ten times or more. The V call is TRBV30, the J call TRBJ1-4, with TRBD1 matching over 7 bases. Germline V CDR1 and CDR2: GTSNPN, SVGIG (reference sequence). V was pared by 5 bases and J by 8 bases, with 11 bases of the junction left unmatched. The CDR3 covers 14 residues. The CDR3 bases are TGTGCCTGGGGGGTCGGGACAGCGGAAGAAAAACTGTTTTTT. Translation gives CAWGVGTAEEKLFF.

The V gene is TRBV12-3 or TRBV12-4, the J gene TRBJ1-1; a weak D match, TRBD1 (5 bases). Trimming took off 7 bases at V and 11 bases at J, with 26 bases between the two ends. CDR3 length: 15 residues. CDR3 amino acids: CASNVPGIGDTRAFF. The CDR3, as DNA: TGTGCCAGCAATGTCCCAGGGATAGGTGACACTCGGGCTTTCTTT.

Points on this clonotype: This may arise from a read error, as a much more abundant clone is one base away. The genes are TRBV5-1 and TRBJ2-3, with 7 positions matching TRBD2. V shed 4 bases and J 4 bases; nucleotides not matched to a gene: 18. The CDR3 contains 18 residues. The germline CDR1 and CDR2 sequences are SGHRS and YFSETQ. CDR3 loop: CASSLGTNGGNRPDTQYF. The CDR3, as DNA: TGCGCCAGCAGCCTCGGGACTAACGGGGGGAACCGCCCAGATACGCAGTATTTT.

This clonotype occurred many times. The chain combines TRBV30 with TRBJ2-1; unclear D gene. The CDR3 totals 13 residues. Germline loops: CDR1 GTSNPN, CDR2 SVGIG (reference sequence). Deletions cut 5 bases from V and 4 bases from J, with 12 bases between. This CDR3 is CAWYEAGYNEQFF. CDR3 nucleotides: TGTGCCTGGTATGAAGCTGGATACAATGAGCAGTTCTTC.

This chain connects TRBV7-9 to TRBJ1-4; D is unresolved. Germline values: CDR1 SEHNR, CDR2 FQNEAQ (reference sequence). The V gene lost 5 bases and the J gene lost 8 bases, with 15 bases spanning the gap. The CDR3 contains 14 residues. CDR3 protein: CASSRTGTSEKLFF. CDR3 bases: TGTGCCAGCAGCCGGACGGGAACCTCAGAAAAACTGTTTTTT.

This clonotype was detected many times. The chain has TRBV20-1 and TRBJ1-3; TRBD1 matches at 7 bases. Germline loops: CDR1 DFQATT, CDR2 SNEGSKA (reference sequence). This CDR3 has 14 amino acids. Trimming removed 6 bases from V and 3 bases from J; junction bases left unmatched: 8. The CDR3 loop is CSAVPPGGGNTIYF. The CDR3 DNA reads TGCAGTGCCGTCCCCCCAGGGGGTGGAAACACCATATATTTT.

This clonotype was seen many times. The gene calls are TRBV10-3 and TRBJ1-1; D uncertain. The CDR3 sequence is 15 residues long. Germline lookup yields CDR1 ENHRY and CDR2 SYGVKD. V lost 4 bases and J lost 0, with 12 bases in between. In DNA, the CDR3 is TGTGCCATCAGTGCCCTGTCTTCCATGAACACTGAAGCTTTCTTT. This codes for CAISALSSMNTEAFF.

The gene calls are TRBV6-2 or TRBV6-3 and TRBJ2-3; D could derive from TRBD1 or TRBD2 (5 bases each). Per germline, CDR1 MNHEY and CDR2 SVGEGT. The CDR3 contains 15 residues. Trimming stripped 5 bases from V and 6 bases from J, with 18 bases between. As DNA, the CDR3 is TGTGCCAGCAGTCGACGGGACGGCCCTAGCGATACGCAGTATTTT. Encoded protein: CASSRRDGPSDTQYF.